The following is a T cell receptor (beta chain) sequence with its context. Its antigen is still unknown. The study drew the donors from its 120-subject validation cohort, separate from the approximately 690-subject first cohort. The data were taken from a study of cytomegalovirus exposure and HLA in healthy donors. Study information: The 95 to 150 validation repertoires, a later analysis reported, used the same platform as the approximately 670 first-cohort repertoires. Study-level results: In vitro testing confirmed three CMV-associated chains as specific for CMV antigens. First-cohort TCR clusters were later found to tend to co-occur in the approximately 120 validation repertoires.

This CDR3 has 16 amino acids. CDR1 and CDR2 (germline): MGHDK, SYGVNS. J was trimmed by 1 base and V by 4 bases; bases with no gene match: 7. Profiling relied on immunoSEQ multiplex PCR, and the TCRdb table lists in-frame clones only, not all of them. The table records around 150,000 clones, approximately 84% of them present only once. The chain is built from TRBV25-1 and TRBJ2-7; 10 bases are shared with TRBD2. The receptor comes from a man aged 25-45 years in good health and CMV-seropositive. Input material: PBMCs. CDR3 amino acids: CASSGSWTSGSYEQYF. The CDR3, as DNA: TGTGCCAGCAGTGGGTCATGGACTAGCGGTTCCTACGAGCAGTACTTC.